This T cell receptor (beta chain) came from a study of blood T cells in healthy people across ages. A second PCR of about 7 to 12 cycles used a sample-barcoded 5' primer and a J-beta primer mix. TCRdb re-analysed the 5' RACE reads in MiXCR, keeping a single row per CDR3 protein. There are hundreds of thousands of distinct CDR3 sequences in the sample; roughly 31% occur only once, and more than 15% lies in the top ten. Findings of the study overall: Any changes in expanded clonotypes were possibly confounded, as donor CMV status remained unknown. Roughly linear declines in TCR beta diversity per million T cells occurred with age.

This clonotype was recorded many times. As yet, its antigen is unknown. Individuals who donated were healthy Caucasians from Russia aged roughly 6 to 100. The sequenced sample was blood. The sequence derives from a woman of 80 years or more in good health.

Here the CDR3 reads CATNGGTGTDIQYF. The CDR3 DNA is TGTGCCACCAACGGCGGGACAGGGACGGACATTCAGTACTTC. The chain employs TRBV28 and TRBJ2-4; 9 positions match TRBD1. There are 14 residues in the CDR3. Per the germline V gene, CDR1 is MDHEN and CDR2 is SYDVKM. The trim removed 10 bases at V and 8 bases at J, leaving 12 bases unmatched.